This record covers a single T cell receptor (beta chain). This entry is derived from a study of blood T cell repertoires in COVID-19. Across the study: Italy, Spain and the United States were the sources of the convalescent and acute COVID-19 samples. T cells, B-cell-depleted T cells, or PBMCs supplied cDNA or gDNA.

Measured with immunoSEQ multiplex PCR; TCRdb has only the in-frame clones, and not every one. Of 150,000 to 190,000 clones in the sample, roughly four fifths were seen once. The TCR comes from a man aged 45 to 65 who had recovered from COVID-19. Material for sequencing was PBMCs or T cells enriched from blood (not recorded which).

The CDR3 loop is CASSQSTGGEYEQFF. The CDR3, as DNA: TGTGCCAGCAGCCAATCCACAGGGGGCGAATATGAGCAGTTCTTC. The chain recombines TRBV3-1 (or the pseudogene TRBV3-2) with TRBJ2-1; 9 bases are a match to TRBD1. V lost 2 bases, J lost 8 bases, and 7 bases stayed unmatched. The CDR3 spans 15 residues. The germline V gene encodes CDR1 LGHDT and CDR2 YNNKEL (reference sequence).